The T cell receptor (beta chain) under discussion was sequenced for a study of response to subunit inactivated influenza vaccine (dated by TCRdb to 2016 to 2018). Background on the whole study: To follow how T cells responded to a trivalent subunit inactivated influenza vaccine, the researchers relied on deep quantitative profiling of the T cell receptor repertoire. What the work shows at the level of the full study, not this receptor alone: It was suggested by the authors that each seasonal influenza vaccination may recruit only a limited number of new T cells.

Notes on this clonotype: The clone's antigen remains unknown. Base qualities are not provided; no much larger clone lies one nucleotide away.

CDR1 SGHDN and CDR2 FVKESK are derived from the germline V gene. V is clipped by 2 bases and J by 0 bases, and the sequence between their germline boundaries is 14 bases long. From the cysteine through the phenylalanine, the CDR3 covers 17 amino acids. Of the read, only the CDR3 DNA is kept; its 51 bases are in frame from base 1. The library was generated by RT-PCR. Sequencer: Illumina HiSeq 2500. TCRdb applied fastp at Q25 and MiXCR to the public reads, then kept only in-frame beta chains. Rows are unified per CDR3 protein, each entry keeping the most common DNA and genes. Recorded for this sample are about 540,000 distinct CDR3 sequences; under 25% of them occurred a single time. The ten largest account for 2.8% of the sample. These sequences were also reported in another study, on T cells expressing NK-cell markers. The second paper states: The TCR beta cDNA libraries were made using 5'RACE template switching, a step that added both a universal primer site and unique molecular identifiers. TCR beta-chain repertoires were profiled in sorted CD3+CD56+NKG2C+, CD3+CD56+NKG2C- and CD3+CD56-NKG2C+ T-cell subsets from several donors. Among the eight sequenced donors, seven were HCMV-seropositive and one was HCMV-seronegative. In several experiments an anti-gammadeltaTCR antibody was added to restrict sorting to alphabetaTCR-expressing T cells. In several donors, the dominant CD3+CD56+NKG2C+ clonotypes were among the top 10 CD8+ clonotypes and accounted for roughly 1.0-7.5% of CD8+ T cells. Those dominant clonotypes were again the most abundant among CD3+CD56-NKG2C+ cells in four donors, at roughly 25-65%. Whether the expanded NKG2C-expressing T cell clones were specific for HCMV antigens was left unclear. Randomly selected healthy volunteers, three men and five women, were used as the eight sequenced donors. HCMV serostatus was determined by detecting HCMV-specific IgG in serum with a commercial ELISA kit. Peripheral blood mononuclear cells were isolated from blood by Ficoll density gradient centrifugation. Magnetic immunoseparation with Miltenyi isolation kits was used to isolate CD4+ and CD8+ T cells from PBMC. cDNA synthesis was primed from the TCR beta constant segment, followed by two successive PCR amplification steps. Illumina HiSeq 2000/2500, MiSeq or NextSeq was used to sequence libraries as 2 x 150 bp reads. MIGEC was used to demultiplex reads and group the reads by UMI, and MiTCR was used to assemble and quantify clonotypes. To exclude erroneous sequences, only TCR cDNA sequences supported by at least two reads were retained. The tcR package was used for downstream repertoire analysis, with clonotypes matched between fractions based on CDR3 nucleotide sequence plus V segment. VDJmatch was used to annotate antigen specificity against VDJdb, with one amino acid substitution in CDR3 permitted.

This TCR was recovered from a middle-aged man who received an inactivated influenza vaccine. Donor details come from another sample of the same person, matched by shared clones. The chain uses TRBV14 and TRBJ2-4; confidence is insufficient to name the D gene. The material was CD4+ T cells sorted from PBMCs, obtained about 11 days after vaccination. The CDR3 reads CASSQMGISLAKNIQYF. The DNA reads TGTGCCAGCAGCCAAATGGGCATCTCCCTAGCCAAAAACATTCAGTACTTC.